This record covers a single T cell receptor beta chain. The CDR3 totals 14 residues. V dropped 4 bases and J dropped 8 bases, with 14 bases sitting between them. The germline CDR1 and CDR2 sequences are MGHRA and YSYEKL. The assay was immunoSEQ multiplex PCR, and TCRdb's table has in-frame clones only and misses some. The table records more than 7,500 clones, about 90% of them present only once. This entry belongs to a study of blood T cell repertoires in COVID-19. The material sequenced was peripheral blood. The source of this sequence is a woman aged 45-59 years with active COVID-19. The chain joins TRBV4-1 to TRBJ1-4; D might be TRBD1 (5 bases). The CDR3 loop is CASSPEGAVEKLFF. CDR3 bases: TGCGCCAGCAGCCCGGAAGGGGCGGTAGAAAAACTGTTTTTT.